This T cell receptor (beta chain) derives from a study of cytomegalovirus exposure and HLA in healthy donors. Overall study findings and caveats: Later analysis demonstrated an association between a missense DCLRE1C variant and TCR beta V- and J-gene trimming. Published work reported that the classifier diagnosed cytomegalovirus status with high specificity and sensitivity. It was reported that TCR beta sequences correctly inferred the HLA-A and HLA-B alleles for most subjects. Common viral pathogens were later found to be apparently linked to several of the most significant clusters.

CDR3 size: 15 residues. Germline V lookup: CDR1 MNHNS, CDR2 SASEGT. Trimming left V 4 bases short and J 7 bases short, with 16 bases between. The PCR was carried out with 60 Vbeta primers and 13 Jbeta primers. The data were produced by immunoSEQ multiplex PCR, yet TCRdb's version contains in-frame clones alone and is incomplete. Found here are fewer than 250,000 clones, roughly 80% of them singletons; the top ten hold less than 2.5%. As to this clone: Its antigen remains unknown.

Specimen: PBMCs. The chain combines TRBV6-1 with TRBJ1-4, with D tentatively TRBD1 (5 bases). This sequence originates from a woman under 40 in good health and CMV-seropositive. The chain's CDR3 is CASSATGPPGEKLFF. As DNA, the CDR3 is TGTGCCAGCAGTGCTACAGGACCACCCGGTGAAAAACTGTTTTTT.